This TCR beta chain is drawn from a study of OX40 agonist ivuxolimab in advanced cancers. Notes on this clone: What it recognizes is unknown.

Findings and caveats of the study: It was not determined which antigens were specifically recognized by the peripheral T cells that had undergone clonal expansion. Some patients without response likewise showed low normalized clonal expansion.

Sequencing used immunoSEQ multiplex PCR; TCRdb keeps in-frame clones, though not all of them. In the table there are around 31,000 clones, roughly 81% of which are singletons. The CDR3 spans 13 residues. Between the trimmed V and J ends, which lost 6 bases and 5 bases, there was a span of 16 bases. The germline V gene has CDR1 SQVTM and CDR2 ANQGSEA. The material sequenced was CD4+ or CD8+ T cells sorted from blood, taken in a trial of the OX40 agonist ivuxolimab. The rearrangement links TRBV29-1 to TRBJ1-2, with TRBD1 as a possible D gene (6 bases). This sequence originates from an adult with an advanced solid tumor such as melanoma, head and neck, liver or kidney cancer. For the CDR3, the DNA is TGCAGCGTCGAGGGGGTTGCGGGGTATGGCTACACCTTC. It specifies CSVEGVAGYGYTF.